The 17 T cell receptor beta chains below were found in one sample sequenced in a study of cytomegalovirus exposure and HLA in healthy donors. PCR employed 60 Vbeta and 13 Jbeta primers. This table comes from immunoSEQ multiplex PCR, and its TCRdb copy is limited to in-frame clones, with some not included. The repertoire consists of roughly 130,000 clones, with roughly 74% occurring once and the leading ten covering 5.5% to 7.5%. Sequenced input: PBMCs. These receptors came from a woman between 45 and 60 years old in good health and CMV-seropositive.

V gene TRBV18 combines with J gene TRBJ2-2; possibly TRBD2 for D (6 bases). CDR3 length equals 16 residues. Trimming pared 1 base from V and 2 bases from J, leaving 11 bases between. Germline assignment: CDR1 KGHSH and CDR2 LQKENI. The CDR3 spells CASSPQNSGNTGELFF. The DNA of the CDR3 is TGTGCCAGCTCACCACAGAATAGCGGAAACACCGGGGAGCTGTTTTTT.

This clone has just one count. The chain joins TRBV18 to TRBJ1-6, with 9 bases that match TRBD1. V was clipped by 6 bases and J by 8 bases; unmatched bases: 5. Germline V CDR1 and CDR2: KGHSH, LQKENI. CDR3 length: 14 amino acids. The CDR3: CASSYRTGDSPLHF. The CDR3 nucleotides are TGTGCCAGCTCGTACCGGACAGGGGATTCACCCCTCCACTTT.

This clone was recorded at least ten times. This rearrangement joins TRBV5-4 to TRBJ2-7, with 9 bases lining up with TRBD1. CDR1 and CDR2 from the germline V gene are SGHNT and YYREEE (reference sequence). Trimming at V came to 4 bases and at J to 6 bases, leaving 11 bases not matched to a gene. This CDR3 contains 15 residues. The CDR3 DNA sequence: TGTGCCAGCAGCCCACCGACAGGGGGTATCTCCGAGCAGTACTTC. Translating it yields CASSPPTGGISEQYF. Variable domain in full (rest from reference TRBV5-4 and TRBJ2-7): ETGVTQSPTHLIKTRGQQVTLRCSSQSGHNTVSWYQQALGQGPQFIFQYYREEENGRGNFPPRFSGLQFPNYSSELNVNALELDDSALYLCASSPPTGGISEQYFGPGTRLTVT.

CDR3 protein: CASSRDIYTEAFF. CDR3 bases: TGTGCCAGCAGCCGGGACATTTACACTGAAGCTTTCTTT. V and J are TRBV6-5 and TRBJ1-1; a possible D gene is TRBD1 (6 bases). The CDR3 length is 13 residues. Trimming cost V 6 bases and J 3 bases, with 11 bases left between them. Germline values: CDR1 MNHEY, CDR2 SVGAGI.

This rearrangement joins TRBV23-1 to TRBJ1-5; 7 bases map to TRBD1. TRBV23-1 is designated an ORF whose function remains uncertain. This CDR3 is built from 15 residues. Trimming removed 3 bases from V and 7 bases from J; junction bases left unmatched: 9. CDR3 sequence: CASSHLGQTGQPQHF. The DNA of the CDR3 is TGCGCCAGCAGTCACCTGGGACAGACGGGGCAGCCCCAGCATTTT.

This chain joins TRBV6-5 and TRBJ2-5, with D perhaps matching TRBD2 (7 bases). CDR1 and CDR2 from the germline V gene are MNHEY and SVGAGI. The V end was cut by 6 bases, the J end by 5 bases, with 16 bases between. This CDR3 is built from 14 residues. In DNA, the CDR3 is TGTGCCAGCAGGGAGAGGGGGGGCCGGGAGACCCAGTACTTC. As protein: CASRERGGRETQYF.

The chain recombines TRBV25-1 with TRBJ2-2; tentatively, D is TRBD1 (7 bases). V lost 6 bases, J lost 7 bases, and 15 bases lay in between. The CDR3 is 14 amino acids. Germline CDR1 is MGHDK and CDR2 is SYGVNS. CDR3 nucleotides: TGTGCCAGCAGGGGGCAGGGGGGAGGCGGGGAGCTGTTTTTT. Amino acid sequence: CASRGQGGGGELFF. Combining the CDR3 with reference TRBV25-1 and TRBJ2-2 gives the whole variable domain EADIYQTPRYLVIGTGKKITLECSQTMGHDKMYWYQQDPGMELHLIHYSYGVNSTEKGDLSSESTVSRIRTEHFPLTLESARPSHTSQYLCASRGQGGGGELFFGEGSRLTVL.

In its sample, this clone was seen once. V gene TRBV7-2 combines with J gene TRBJ1-2; 11 bases line up with TRBD1. In germline, CDR1 is SGHTA, CDR2 FQGNSA. CDR3 length equals 15 residues. Losses at the gene ends were 7 bases for V and 8 bases for J; bases not matched to a gene: 12. The CDR3 spells CASTTWDRGIGGYTF. DNA of the CDR3: TGTGCCAGCACCACTTGGGACAGGGGGATTGGCGGCTACACCTTC.

The chain links TRBV19 to TRBJ2-1, with a tentative D call TRBD2 (6 bases). Germline CDR1 reads LNHDA; CDR2 reads SQIVND (reference sequence). The CDR3 spans 13 residues. The V and J ends lost 7 bases and 8 bases respectively, with 15 bases between them. The CDR3 nucleotides read TGTGCCAGTACCATTCTGGGGGGTCATGAGCAGTTCTTC. Residues: CASTILGGHEQFF.

This chain joins TRBV7-9 and TRBJ2-5, with 7 bases lining up with TRBD2. The V segment lost 3 bases and the J segment 5 bases; nucleotides outside the gene matches: 9. CDR3 length: 15 amino acids. The germline gives CDR1 SEHNR, CDR2 FQNEAQ (reference sequence). In nucleotides, the CDR3 is TGTGCCAGCAGCTTCGAGGGGAGGGGTTCGGAGACCCAGTACTTC. Protein product: CASSFEGRGSETQYF.

V is TRBV19 and J is TRBJ1-6; 9 bases are shared with TRBD1. Unmatched junction bases numbered 6, after V lost 6 bases and J lost 0 bases. Germline CDR1 and CDR2: LNHDA and SQIVND (reference sequence). The CDR3 extends over 17 amino acids. The CDR3: CASRPQTGGSYNSPLHF. CDR3 sequence (DNA): TGTGCCAGTAGGCCCCAGACAGGGGGCTCCTATAATTCACCCCTCCACTTT.

This clone was counted a few times. This chain connects TRBV7-8 to TRBJ2-1; 10 bases fit TRBD1. Germline loops: CDR1 SGHVS, CDR2 FQNEAQ. This CDR3 contains 18 residues. The J segment lost 6 bases and the V segment lost 5 bases, leaving 16 bases of the junction unmatched. CDR3 region: CASSPSVRQGAHFNEQFF. CDR3 bases: TGTGCCAGCAGCCCCTCAGTTAGACAGGGGGCCCACTTCAATGAGCAGTTCTTC.

This clone has just a few counts. The chain links TRBV4-3 to TRBJ1-3; perhaps TRBD1 as D (5 bases). The CDR3 spans 17 residues. Deletions cut 1 base from V and 4 bases from J, with 17 bases between. The germline CDR1 and CDR2 sequences are LGHNA and YSLEER. The CDR3 region has the DNA TGCGCCAGCAGCCAAGGCTTTCAAGGGGCGCGCGGAAACACCATATATTTT. Protein product: CASSQGFQGARGNTIYF.

In its sample, this clone was seen once. The chain uses TRBV6-5 and TRBJ2-2, with TRBD1 as a possible D gene (6 bases). This CDR3 is built from 15 residues. V lost 2 bases and J 4 bases, leaving 11 bases between the germline ends. Germline V CDR1 and CDR2: MNHEY, SVGAGI. DNA for the CDR3: TGTGCCAGCAGTTACGGGGGCGCGGGCACCGGGGAGCTGTTTTTT. The encoded protein is CASSYGGAGTGELFF.

The J gene is TRBJ1-2, the V gene TRBV19, with D perhaps matching TRBD1 (5 bases). The CDR3 runs 18 residues. V lost 5 bases, J lost 4 bases, and 26 bases lay in between. The germline CDR1 and CDR2 sequences are LNHDA and SQIVND (reference sequence). The CDR3 DNA is TGTGCCAGTAGTCCCAATCCCACCGGGGGGTTTTTTTTCTATGGCTACACCTTC. Translating gives CASSPNPTGGFFFYGYTF. Filled out from reference TRBV19 and TRBJ1-2, the complete variable domain reads DGGITQSPKYLFRKEGQNVTLSCEQNLNHDAMYWYRQDPGQGLRLIYYSQIVNDFQKGDIAEGYSVSREKKESFPLTVTSAQKNPTAFYLCASSPNPTGGFFFYGYTFGSGTRLTVV.

This sequence joins TRBV7-9 and TRBJ2-1; D not certain. The germline V and J ends were trimmed by 1 base and 10 bases, with 8 bases remaining between them. Germline CDR1 is SEHNR and CDR2 is FQNEAQ (reference sequence). This CDR3 has 12 amino acids. The CDR3 DNA sequence: TGTGCCAGCAGCTTAGATCGGTCGGAGCAGTTCTTC. It yields the protein CASSLDRSEQFF.

The gene calls are TRBV2 and TRBJ2-2, with D perhaps TRBD2 (7 bases). CDR1 and CDR2 from the germline V gene are SNHLY and FYNNEI. CDR3 length: 14 amino acids. Trimming shortened V by 6 bases and J by 1 base, and 9 bases separated the two germline ends. CDR3 sequence reads: CASRGGVNTGELFF. In nucleotides, the CDR3 is TGTGCCAGCAGAGGGGGGGTGAACACCGGGGAGCTGTTTTTT. Drawing the rest from reference TRBV2 and TRBJ2-2, the complete variable domain is EPEVTQTPSHQVTQMGQEVILRCVPISNHLYFYWYRQILGQKVEFLVSFYNNEISEKSEIFDDQFSVERPDGSNFTLKIRSTKLEDSAMYFCASRGGVNTGELFFGEGSRLTVL.